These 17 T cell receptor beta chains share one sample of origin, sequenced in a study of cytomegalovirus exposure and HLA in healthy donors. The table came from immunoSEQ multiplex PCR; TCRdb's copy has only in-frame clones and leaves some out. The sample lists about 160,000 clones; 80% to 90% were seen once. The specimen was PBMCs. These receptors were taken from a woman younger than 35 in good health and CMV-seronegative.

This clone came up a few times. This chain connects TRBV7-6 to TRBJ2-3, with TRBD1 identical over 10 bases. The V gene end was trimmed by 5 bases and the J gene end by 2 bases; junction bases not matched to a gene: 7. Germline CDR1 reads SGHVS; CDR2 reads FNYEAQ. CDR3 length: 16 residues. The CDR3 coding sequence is TGTGCCAGCAGCATGAGGGGGACAGGGGTCACAGATACGCAGTATTTT. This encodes CASSMRGTGVTDTQYF.

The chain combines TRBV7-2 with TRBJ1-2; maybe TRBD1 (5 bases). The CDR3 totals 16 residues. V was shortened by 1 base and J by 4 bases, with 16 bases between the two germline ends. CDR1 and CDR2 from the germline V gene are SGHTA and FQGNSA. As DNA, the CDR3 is TGTGCCAGCAGCTTAGGTTTCAGTGCGGGGACCTATGGCTACACCTTC. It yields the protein CASSLGFSAGTYGYTF. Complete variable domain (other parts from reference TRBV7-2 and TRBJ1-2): GAGVSQSPSNKVTEKGKDVELRCDPISGHTALYWYRQSLGQGLEFLIYFQGNSAPDKSGLPSDRFSAERTGGSVSTLTIQRTQQEDSAVYLCASSLGFSAGTYGYTFGSGTRLTVV.

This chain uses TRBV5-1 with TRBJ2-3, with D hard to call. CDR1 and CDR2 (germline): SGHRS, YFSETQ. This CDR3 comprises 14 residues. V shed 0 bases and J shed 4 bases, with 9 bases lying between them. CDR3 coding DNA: TGCGCCAGCAGCTTGGGGCAGCGATCAGATACGCAGTATTTT. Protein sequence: CASSLGQRSDTQYF.

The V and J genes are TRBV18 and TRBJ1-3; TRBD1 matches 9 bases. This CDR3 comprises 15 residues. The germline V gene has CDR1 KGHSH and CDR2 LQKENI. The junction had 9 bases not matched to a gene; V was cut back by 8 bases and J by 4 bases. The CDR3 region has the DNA TGTGCCAGCACCCCGGGACAGGGTGCCGGAAACACCATATATTTT. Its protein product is CASTPGQGAGNTIYF.

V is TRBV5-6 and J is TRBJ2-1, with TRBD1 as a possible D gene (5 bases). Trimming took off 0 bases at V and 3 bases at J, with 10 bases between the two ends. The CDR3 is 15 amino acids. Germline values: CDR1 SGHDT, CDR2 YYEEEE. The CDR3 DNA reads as TGTGCCAGCAGCTTGGAGGGGTACCTCTACAATGAGCAGTTCTTC. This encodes CASSLEGYLYNEQFF.

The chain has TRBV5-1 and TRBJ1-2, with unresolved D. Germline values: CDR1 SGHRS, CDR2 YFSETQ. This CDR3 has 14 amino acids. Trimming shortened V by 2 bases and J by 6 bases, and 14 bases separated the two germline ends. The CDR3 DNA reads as TGCGCCAGCAGCTTAGGATCGCTTCAGGATGGCTACACCTTC. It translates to CASSLGSLQDGYTF. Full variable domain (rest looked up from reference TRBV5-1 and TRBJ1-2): KAGVTQTPRYLIKTRGQQVTLSCSPISGHRSVSWYQQTPGQGLQFLFEYFSETQRNKGNFPGRFSGRQFSNSRSEMNVSTLELGDSALYLCASSLGSLQDGYTFGSGTRLTVV.

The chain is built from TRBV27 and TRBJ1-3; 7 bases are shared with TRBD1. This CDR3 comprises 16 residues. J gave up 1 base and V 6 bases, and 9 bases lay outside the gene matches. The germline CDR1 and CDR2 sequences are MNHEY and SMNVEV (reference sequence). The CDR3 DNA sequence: TGTGCCAGCAGCCGAAGGCCGGACAGGTCTGGAAACACCATATATTTT. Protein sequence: CASSRRPDRSGNTIYF.

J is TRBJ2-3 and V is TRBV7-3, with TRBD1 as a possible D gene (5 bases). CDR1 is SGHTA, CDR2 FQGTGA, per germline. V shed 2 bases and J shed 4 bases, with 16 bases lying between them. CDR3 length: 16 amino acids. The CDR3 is CASSLVRQGRADTQYF. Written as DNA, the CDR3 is TGTGCCAGCAGCTTAGTTCGGCAGGGTAGAGCAGATACGCAGTATTTT.

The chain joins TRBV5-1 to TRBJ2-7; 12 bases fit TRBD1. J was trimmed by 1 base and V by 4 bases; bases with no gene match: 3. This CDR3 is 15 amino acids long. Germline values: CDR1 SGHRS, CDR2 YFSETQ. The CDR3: CASSPGQGASYEQYF. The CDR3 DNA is TGCGCCAGCAGCCCGGGACAGGGGGCATCCTACGAGCAGTACTTC. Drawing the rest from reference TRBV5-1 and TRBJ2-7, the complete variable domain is KAGVTQTPRYLIKTRGQQVTLSCSPISGHRSVSWYQQTPGQGLQFLFEYFSETQRNKGNFPGRFSGRQFSNSRSEMNVSTLELGDSALYLCASSPGQGASYEQYFGPGTRLTVT.

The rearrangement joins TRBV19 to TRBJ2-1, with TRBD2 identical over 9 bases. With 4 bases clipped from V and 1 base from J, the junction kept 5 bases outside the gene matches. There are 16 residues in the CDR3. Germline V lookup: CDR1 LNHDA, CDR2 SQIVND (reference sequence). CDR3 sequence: CASSTPLAGSYNEQFF. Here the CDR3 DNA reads TGTGCCAGTAGTACCCCTCTAGCGGGGTCCTACAATGAGCAGTTCTTC.

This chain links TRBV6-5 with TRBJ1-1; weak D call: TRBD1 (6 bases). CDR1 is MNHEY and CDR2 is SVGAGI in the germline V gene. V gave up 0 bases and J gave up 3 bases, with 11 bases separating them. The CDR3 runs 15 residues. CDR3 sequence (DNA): TGTGCCAGCAGTTACTCGGGGAGGGGGGACACTGAAGCTTTCTTT. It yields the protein CASSYSGRGDTEAFF.

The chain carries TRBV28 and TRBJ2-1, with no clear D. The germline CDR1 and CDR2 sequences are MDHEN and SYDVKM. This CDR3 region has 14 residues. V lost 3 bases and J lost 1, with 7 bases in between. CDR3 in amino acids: CASSFGGSYNEQFF. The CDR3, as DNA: TGTGCCAGCAGTTTTGGCGGATCCTACAATGAGCAGTTCTTC.

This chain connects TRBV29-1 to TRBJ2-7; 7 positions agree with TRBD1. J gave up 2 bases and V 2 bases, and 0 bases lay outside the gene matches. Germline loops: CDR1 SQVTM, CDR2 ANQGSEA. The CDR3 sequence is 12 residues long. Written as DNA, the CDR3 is TGCAGCGTTGAAACAGGGGCCTACGAGCAGTACTTC. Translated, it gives CSVETGAYEQYF.

The CDR3 is CASSPRGREGYTF. DNA for the CDR3: TGTGCCAGCAGCCCCAGGGGGCGGGAAGGCTACACCTTC. The rearrangement links TRBV14 to TRBJ1-2; 8 bases match TRBD1. The CDR3 has 13 residues. Germline-derived CDR1 and CDR2 are SGHDN and FVKESK. J was trimmed by 8 bases and V by 4 bases; bases with no gene match: 6.

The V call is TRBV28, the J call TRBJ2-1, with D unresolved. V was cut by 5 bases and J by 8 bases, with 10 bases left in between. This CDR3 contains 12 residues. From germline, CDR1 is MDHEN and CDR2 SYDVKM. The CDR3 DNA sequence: TGTGCCAGCAGTCCCTATAGTGATGAGCAGTTCTTC. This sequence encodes CASSPYSDEQFF.

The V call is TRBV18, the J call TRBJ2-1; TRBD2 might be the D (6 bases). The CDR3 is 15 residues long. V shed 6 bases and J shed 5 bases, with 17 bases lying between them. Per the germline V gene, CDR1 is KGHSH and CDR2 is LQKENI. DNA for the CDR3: TGTGCCAGCTCCCTGAACTGGCGGGAAGACAATGAGCAGTTCTTC. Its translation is CASSLNWREDNEQFF. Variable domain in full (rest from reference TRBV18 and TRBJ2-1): NAGVMQNPRHLVRRRGQEARLRCSPMKGHSHVYWYRQLPEEGLKFMVYLQKENIIDESGMPKERFSAEFPKEGPSILRIQQVVRGDSAAYFCASSLNWREDNEQFFGPGTRLTVL.

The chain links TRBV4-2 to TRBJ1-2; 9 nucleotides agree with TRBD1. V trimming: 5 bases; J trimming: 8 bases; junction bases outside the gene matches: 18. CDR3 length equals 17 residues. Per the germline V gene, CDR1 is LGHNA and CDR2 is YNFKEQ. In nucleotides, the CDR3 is TGTGCCAGCAGCACCACCAACCAAGGGGACAGGGTGAGCGGCTACACCTTC. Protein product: CASSTTNQGDRVSGYTF.